The 28 T cell receptor beta chains below all came from one sample that was sequenced in a study of blood T cell repertoires in COVID-19. The repertoire was sequenced with immunoSEQ multiplex PCR; TCRdb's copy has only in-frame clones and lacks some. The table has a few hundred thousand clones, around 90% seen once. Sequencing input: peripheral blood. The receptors stem from a woman in her 30s with COVID-19, enrolled during active disease.

J is TRBJ1-6 and V is TRBV12-3 or TRBV12-4, with D uncertain. Trimming removed 1 base from V and 16 bases from J, with 8 bases in between. CDR3 length: 11 amino acids. The CDR3 protein is CASSLGPNLHF. The CDR3 bases are TGTGCCAGCAGTTTAGGGCCGAATCTCCACTTT.

The V and J genes are TRBV30 and TRBJ1-3; tentative D call: TRBD1 (5 bases). V was pared by 5 bases and J by 0 bases, with 11 bases between. Germline V gene lookup returns CDR1 GTSNPN and CDR2 SVGIG (reference sequence). The CDR3 is made up of 14 amino acids. The CDR3 DNA is TGTGCCTGGGGGGGAGGTTTCTCTGGAAACACCATATATTTT. Residues: CAWGGGFSGNTIYF.

J is TRBJ1-2 and V is TRBV28; unclear D gene. Between the trimmed V and J ends, which lost 2 bases and 2 bases, there was a span of 6 bases. The CDR3 runs 13 residues. Germline V gene data show CDR1 as MDHEN and CDR2 as SYDVKM. CDR3 DNA: TGTGCCAGCAGTTTAAGCCCCAACTATGGCTACACCTTC. It yields the protein CASSLSPNYGYTF.

The V and J genes are TRBV7-2 and TRBJ2-7, with 9 bases that match TRBD2. The J segment lost 7 bases and the V segment lost 5 bases, leaving 15 bases of the junction unmatched. The CDR3 is made up of 16 amino acids. Germline assignment: CDR1 SGHTA and CDR2 FQGNSA. The DNA for the CDR3 is TGTGCCAGCAGCCATCCGACTAGCGGATTTCTTAGAGAGCAGTACTTC. Translated: CASSHPTSGFLREQYF.

The gene calls are TRBV29-1 and TRBJ2-3, with TRBD1 matching 8 bases. V was pared by 3 bases and J by 2 bases, with 10 bases of the junction left unmatched. Germline V lookup: CDR1 SQVTM, CDR2 ANQGSEA. This CDR3 is built from 16 residues. DNA of the CDR3: TGCAGCGTTGACGGTAGTCAGGGGGCGCACACAGATACGCAGTATTTT. Translated: CSVDGSQGAHTDTQYF.

The CDR3 region is CASSQYPSGQPQHF. The CDR3 DNA is TGTGCCAGCAGCCAGTATCCCTCGGGACAGCCCCAGCATTTT. The chain uses TRBV3-1 (or the pseudogene TRBV3-2) and TRBJ1-5; D gene unclear. Trimming took 3 bases from V and 7 from J, leaving 13 bases between them. The germline V gene encodes CDR1 LGHDT and CDR2 YNNKEL (reference sequence). This CDR3 has 14 residues.

This chain connects TRBV11-2 to TRBJ1-3; the D gene is possibly TRBD1 (5 bases). Trimming pared 5 bases from V and 7 bases from J, leaving 21 bases between. This CDR3 contains 16 residues. The germline V gene encodes CDR1 SGHAT and CDR2 FQNNGV. CDR3 coding DNA: TGTGCCAGCAGCCGGGGGGACGGACGCCGCGGGAACACCATATATTTT. Its protein is CASSRGDGRRGNTIYF.

The chain has TRBV6-4 and TRBJ1-6; D might be TRBD1 (5 bases). The CDR3 loop spans 13 amino acids. V lost 6 bases, J lost 6 bases, and 9 bases lay in between. Looked up from germline, CDR1 is MRHNA and CDR2 is SNTAGT. Written as DNA, the CDR3 is TGTGCCAGCAGCCGCGACAGTAATTCACCCCTCCACTTT. This sequence encodes CASSRDSNSPLHF.

The CDR3 is CASSLGGTGFF. The DNA for the CDR3 is TGTGCCAGCAGTTTAGGTGGGACTGGATTCTTC. This chain joins TRBV12-3 or TRBV12-4 and TRBJ2-1; D may be TRBD2 (6 bases). This CDR3 has 11 residues. With 1 base removed from V and 16 bases from J, the gap between germline ends came to 11 bases.

The rearrangement uses TRBV24-1 and TRBJ2-3, with 9 bases matching TRBD1. V shed 2 bases, J shed 4 bases, and the junction held 3 bases outside the gene matches. The germline CDR1 and CDR2 sequences are KGHDR and SFDVKD. The CDR3 has 15 amino acids. CDR3 amino acids: CATSDSDRGADTQYF. CDR3 nucleotide sequence: TGTGCCACCAGTGATTCGGACAGGGGTGCAGATACGCAGTATTTT.

The chain couples TRBV9 to TRBJ1-2; perhaps TRBD1 as D (6 bases). Germline assignment: CDR1 SGDLS and CDR2 YYNGEE. Trimming stripped 4 bases from V and 4 bases from J, with 11 bases between. This CDR3 is 13 amino acids long. The CDR3 bases are TGTGCCAGCAGCCTGGACAGAGGCTATGGCTACACCTTC. As protein: CASSLDRGYGYTF. Combining the CDR3 with reference TRBV9 and TRBJ1-2 gives the whole variable domain DSGVTQTPKHLITATGQRVTLRCSPRSGDLSVYWYQQSLDQGLQFLIQYYNGEERAKGNILERFSAQQFPDLHSELNLSSLELGDSALYFCASSLDRGYGYTFGSGTRLTVV.

The V gene is TRBV10-3, the J gene TRBJ2-7; a weak D match, TRBD2 (6 bases). The V gene's germline CDR1 is ENHRY and CDR2 SYGVKD. The germline V and J ends were trimmed by 7 bases and 0 bases, with 10 bases remaining between them. The CDR3 runs 13 residues. The CDR3: CAITPGSSYEQYF. The CDR3 nucleotides are TGTGCCATCACTCCCGGGAGCTCCTACGAGCAGTACTTC.

The V call is TRBV19, the J call TRBJ1-5; D not certain. Trimming removed 6 bases from V and 0 bases from J, with 12 bases in between. The CDR3 has 15 residues. Per the germline V gene, CDR1 is LNHDA and CDR2 is SQIVND (reference sequence). The CDR3 DNA reads TGTGCCAGTAGCCGGGAGGACGGTAGCAATCAGCCCCAGCATTTT. As protein: CASSREDGSNQPQHF.

The chain couples TRBV18 to TRBJ2-1; 9 nucleotides agree with TRBD2. Trimming removed 6 bases from V and 7 bases from J; junction bases left unmatched: 10. The CDR3 totals 15 residues. Germline V gene data show CDR1 as KGHSH and CDR2 as LQKENI. The CDR3 sequence: CASSRGRGTQNEQFF. For the CDR3, the DNA is TGTGCCAGCTCGCGCGGGAGGGGGACTCAAAATGAGCAGTTCTTC.

This rearrangement joins TRBV28 to TRBJ2-1; 9 bases are a match to TRBD1. V shed 8 bases, J shed 8 bases, and the junction held 16 bases outside the gene matches. CDR3 length equals 16 residues. Germline lookup yields CDR1 MDHEN and CDR2 SYDVKM. The CDR3 here is CASSEGGQGFWDEQFF. DNA of the CDR3: TGTGCCAGCTCGGAAGGGGGACAGGGATTCTGGGATGAGCAGTTCTTC.

This clone is a singleton in its sample. V is TRBV3-1 (or the pseudogene TRBV3-2) and J is TRBJ2-1; 7 bases line up with TRBD2. Germline CDR1 LGHDT, CDR2 YNNKEL (reference sequence). This CDR3 comprises 16 residues. Unmatched junction bases numbered 10, after V lost 1 base and J lost 7 bases. CDR3 nucleotides: TGTGCCAGCAGCCAAGTACGCGAGCGGGATGGGAATGAGCAGTTCTTC. This sequence encodes CASSQVRERDGNEQFF.

This rearrangement joins TRBV7-2 to TRBJ2-1; 14 bases fit TRBD2. Trimming took 3 bases from V and 10 from J; bases not matched to a gene: 5. The CDR3 runs to 15 residues. In germline, CDR1 is SGHTA, CDR2 FQGNSA. The CDR3 loop reads CASSLGGLAGVEQFF. CDR3 DNA: TGTGCCAGCAGCTTGGGGGGACTAGCGGGAGTGGAGCAGTTCTTC.

The rearrangement links TRBV4-1 to TRBJ2-5; 7 nucleotides agree with TRBD1. V gave up 1 base and J gave up 5 bases; unmatched junction bases: 4. Germline lookup yields CDR1 MGHRA and CDR2 YSYEKL. The CDR3 has 14 amino acids. CDR3 in DNA: TGCGCCAGCAGCCAAGCCCACAGGGGTGAGACCCAGTACTTC. It yields the protein CASSQAHRGETQYF.

This sequence joins TRBV28 and TRBJ2-2, with D possibly being TRBD1 (5 bases). CDR3 length: 15 residues. Trimming took off 1 base at V and 2 bases at J, with 8 bases between the two ends. Germline V gene lookup returns CDR1 MDHEN and CDR2 SYDVKM. The CDR3 spells CASSLYRINTGELFF. CDR3 nucleotides: TGTGCCAGCAGTTTATACAGGATAAACACCGGGGAGCTGTTTTTT.

V is TRBV29-1 and J is TRBJ1-4; 9 nucleotides agree with TRBD1. V was pared by 6 bases and J by 6 bases, with 5 bases of the junction left unmatched. The CDR3 has 13 residues. Per the germline V gene, CDR1 is SQVTM and CDR2 is ANQGSEA. CDR3 sequence: CSVTGGADEKLFF. In nucleotides, the CDR3 is TGCAGCGTAACAGGGGGCGCGGATGAAAAACTGTTTTTT.

The chain is built from TRBV28 and TRBJ1-5; 7 positions agree with TRBD1. Germline V gene lookup returns CDR1 MDHEN and CDR2 SYDVKM. The length of the CDR3 is 14 residues. J lost 8 bases, V lost 6 bases, and 10 bases had no gene match. Here the CDR3 DNA reads TGTGCCAGCAGAGAAACCAGCAGGGGGGAGCCCCAGCATTTT. It is translated as CASRETSRGEPQHF.

This rearrangement joins TRBV6-5 to TRBJ2-1; 9 bases match TRBD1. The CDR3 spans 11 residues. V was clipped by 6 bases and J by 15 bases; unmatched bases: 6. The germline V gene has CDR1 MNHEY and CDR2 SVGAGI. CDR3: CASSRDRVLFF. In DNA, the CDR3 is TGTGCCAGCAGCCGGGACAGGGTATTGTTCTTC.

The V call is TRBV6-2 or TRBV6-3, the J call TRBJ2-3; D gene unclear. V gave up 0 bases and J gave up 2 bases, with 21 bases separating them. There are 19 residues in the CDR3. Germline CDR1 is MNHEY and CDR2 is SVGEGT. Here the CDR3 DNA reads TGTGCCAGCAGTTACTCGACGTTAGCCGCCCCGAAGATCACAGATACGCAGTATTTT. It is translated as CASSYSTLAAPKITDTQYF.

V and J are TRBV11-2 and TRBJ2-5, with D perhaps matching TRBD2 (5 bases). V lost 2 bases to trimming and J lost 1 base, with 8 bases between them. The CDR3 has 14 residues. The V gene's germline CDR1 is SGHAT and CDR2 FQNNGV. For the CDR3, the DNA is TGTGCCAGCAGCTTAACGGACTCCCAAGAGACCCAGTACTTC. This encodes CASSLTDSQETQYF.

The V and J genes are TRBV2 and TRBJ2-6; no clear D gene. This CDR3 is 15 amino acids long. The V and J ends lost 3 bases and 1 base respectively, with 7 bases between them. The germline gives CDR1 SNHLY, CDR2 FYNNEI. DNA for the CDR3: TGTGCCAGCAGTGACGGGTGGTCTGGGGCCAACGTCCTGACTTTC. Residues: CASSDGWSGANVLTF.

The V gene is TRBV28, the J gene TRBJ2-2, with 9 bases fitting TRBD2. Trimming at V came to 3 bases and at J to 5 bases, leaving 10 bases not matched to a gene. CDR1 and CDR2 from the germline V gene are MDHEN and SYDVKM. The CDR3 consists of 17 residues. Here the CDR3 DNA reads TGTGCCAGCAGTTTCCCCGGGGTAGCGGGAGAAACCGGGGAGCTGTTTTTT. Translation: CASSFPGVAGETGELFF. The entire variable domain, with the rest obtained from reference TRBV28 and TRBJ2-2, is as follows: DVKVTQSSRYLVKRTGEKVFLECVQDMDHENMFWYRQDPGLGLRLIYFSYDVKMKEKGDIPEGYSVSREKKERFSLILESASTNQTSMYLCASSFPGVAGETGELFFGEGSRLTVL.

The chain links TRBV14 to TRBJ2-1, with D hard to call. Trimming pared 0 bases from V and 11 bases from J, leaving 14 bases between. The CDR3 runs 14 residues. The germline V gene has CDR1 SGHDN and CDR2 FVKESK. CDR3 residues: CASSQESWAAQQFF. CDR3 sequence (DNA): TGTGCCAGCAGCCAAGAGTCCTGGGCAGCTCAGCAGTTCTTC. Filled out from reference TRBV14 and TRBJ2-1, the complete variable domain reads EAGVTQFPSHSVIEKGQTVTLRCDPISGHDNLYWYRRVMGKEIKFLLHFVKESKQDESGMPNNRFLAERTGGTYSTLKVQPAELEDSGVYFCASSQESWAAQQFFGPGTRLTVL.

The V gene is TRBV19, the J gene TRBJ1-2, with a weak D call TRBD1 (6 bases). Germline CDR1 is LNHDA and CDR2 is SQIVND (reference sequence). The CDR3 loop spans 15 amino acids. The ends were cut back, 5 bases at V and 4 bases at J, with 17 bases in the middle. CDR3: CASSGNLQGPYGYTF. DNA of the CDR3: TGTGCCAGTAGTGGAAACTTACAGGGACCCTATGGCTACACCTTC.